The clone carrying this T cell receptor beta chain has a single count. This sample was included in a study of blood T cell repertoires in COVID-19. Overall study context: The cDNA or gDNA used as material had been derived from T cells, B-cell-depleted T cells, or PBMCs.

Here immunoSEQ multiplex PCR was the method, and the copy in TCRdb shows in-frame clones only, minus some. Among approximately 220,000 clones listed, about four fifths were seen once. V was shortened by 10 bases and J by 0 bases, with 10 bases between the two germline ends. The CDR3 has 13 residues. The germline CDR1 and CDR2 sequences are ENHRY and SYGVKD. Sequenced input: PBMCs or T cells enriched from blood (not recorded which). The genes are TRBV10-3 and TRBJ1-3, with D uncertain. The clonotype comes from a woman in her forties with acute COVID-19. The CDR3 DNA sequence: TGTGCCACCGCTTTGAGCTCTGGAAACACCATATATTTT. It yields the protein CATALSSGNTIYF.